The entry below describes one T cell receptor (beta chain). The data belong to a study of control samples from healthy donors and cancer patients. Here immunoSEQ multiplex PCR was the method, and the copy in TCRdb shows in-frame clones only, minus some. The sample shows about 100,000 clones, 75% to 90% of them seen only once. The sequencing input was blood. The receptor comes from a man aged 25-45 years in good health.

This CDR3 is CASSVDVGNEQFF. The DNA for the CDR3 is TGTGCCAGCAGCGTAGACGTGGGGAATGAGCAGTTCTTC. This chain joins TRBV5-6 and TRBJ2-1; D is undetermined. CDR3 size: 13 residues. Trimming removed 4 bases from V and 7 bases from J, with 12 bases in between. The germline gives CDR1 SGHDT, CDR2 YYEEEE.